Listed here is a single T cell receptor (beta chain). Its target is not known. The sample comes from a study of T-cell reconstitution after alpha-beta-depleted transplantation in children. General study results and limits: T-cell numbers and diversity, one year after transplant, stemmed largely from T cells that were newly produced. Some patients showed high day-60 TCRbeta diversity, which derived from surviving recipient T cells and thymic progenitors. Reportedly, only several hundred clones from non-depleted graft cells drove alpha-beta T-cell counts at about two months.

This CDR3 contains 16 residues. J lost 6 bases, V lost 0 bases, and 8 bases had no gene match. Germline CDR1 is LNHNV and CDR2 is YYDKDF (reference sequence). The TCRbeta library incorporated unique molecular identifiers. TCRdb itself ran the PCR reads through MiXCR, one entry per CDR3 protein. Of a few hundred thousand distinct CDR3 sequences in the sample, 15% to 20% were seen once. This material consisted of PBMCs, mostly from graft donor cells, taken 360 days after TCRalphabeta/CD19-depleted stem cell transplant. This sequence was found in a boy under two years old who had a stem cell transplant for Wiskott-Aldrich syndrome, so the T cells may come from the graft donor. This chain uses TRBV15 with TRBJ2-3, with 8 bases lining up with TRBD2. CDR3: CATSREYGTRMDTQYF. The CDR3 DNA follows: TGTGCCACCAGCAGAGAATACGGGACTAGGATGGATACGCAGTATTTT.